This T cell receptor beta chain was recorded in a study of naive and memory T cell subsets. Study findings and constraints: Diversity fell and Gini index rose from naive through CM, EM, EMRA. Over 90% of naive TCR sequences appeared only once after error correction, unlike memory subsets. A clonotype means one alpha or beta sequence, not an alpha/beta pair. Possibly reflecting memory cells re-expressing CD45RA, a few larger clonotypes occurred in naive repertoires, especially CD8.

The beta constant-region primer was an equimolar mix of two oligonucleotides covering TRBC1 and TRBC2. The ligated cDNA underwent four PCR rounds using SP2 and nested alpha and beta constant-region primers. TCRdb re-analysed the UMI-ligation and nested PCR reads in MiXCR, keeping a single row per CDR3 protein. Here the sample spans 130,000 to 150,000 distinct CDR3 sequences, roughly 20% being singletons. Alpha and beta libraries were amplified separately from the second PCR onward. Turning to this clonotype: Its antigen is undetermined.

V was clipped by 6 bases and J by 2 bases, with 13 bases between them. Germline V gene data show CDR1 as MNHEY and CDR2 as SVGAGI. This CDR3 is built from 14 residues. The specimen was naive CD4+ T cells from blood. The chain couples TRBV6-5 to TRBJ1-2, with D perhaps matching TRBD1 (5 bases). The TCR sequence derives from a human donor in good health. The CDR3 region has the DNA TGTGCCAGCAGCAAGGGACGTTCGAACTATGGCTACACCTTC. It yields the protein CASSKGRSNYGYTF.